This T cell receptor beta chain was profiled in a study of CD8 T cells in Susac syndrome. About the study: Active disease was present in roughly 6 of the sequenced Susac syndrome patients, and remission in fewer than 10.

In blood CD8+ and CD4+ T cells, TCR beta underwent sequencing. After extraction with the RNeasy kit, roughly 0.45 to 1 ug of the RNA was reverse transcribed using random hexamers. TCRdb independently ran MiXCR on the immunoSEQ multiplex PCR reads; one entry per CDR3 protein. The table includes about 140,000 distinct CDR3 sequences, 95% detected once. Germline CDR1 and CDR2: SGDLS and YYNGEE. With 2 bases removed from V and 1 base from J, the gap between germline ends came to 10 bases. The CDR3 spans 15 residues. The clonotype originates from a human donor with Susac syndrome. Sequencing input: CD4+ T cells from PBMCs. The chain joins TRBV9 to TRBJ1-5, with D possibly matching TRBD1 (5 bases). The CDR3 protein is CASSVTDTSNQPQHF. DNA for the CDR3: TGTGCCAGCAGCGTGACAGATACCAGCAATCAGCCCCAGCATTTT.